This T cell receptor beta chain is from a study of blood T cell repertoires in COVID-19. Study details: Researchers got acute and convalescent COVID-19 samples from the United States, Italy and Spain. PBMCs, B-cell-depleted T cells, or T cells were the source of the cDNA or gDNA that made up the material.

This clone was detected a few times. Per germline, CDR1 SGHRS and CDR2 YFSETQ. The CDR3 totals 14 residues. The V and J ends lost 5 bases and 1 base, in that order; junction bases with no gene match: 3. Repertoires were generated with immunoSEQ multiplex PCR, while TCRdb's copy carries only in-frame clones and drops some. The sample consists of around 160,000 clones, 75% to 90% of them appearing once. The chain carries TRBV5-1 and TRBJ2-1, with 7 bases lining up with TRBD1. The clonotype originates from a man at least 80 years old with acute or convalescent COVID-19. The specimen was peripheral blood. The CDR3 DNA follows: TGCGCCAGCAGTTCAGGGGGTTCCTACAATGAGCAGTTCTTC. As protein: CASSSGGSYNEQFF.